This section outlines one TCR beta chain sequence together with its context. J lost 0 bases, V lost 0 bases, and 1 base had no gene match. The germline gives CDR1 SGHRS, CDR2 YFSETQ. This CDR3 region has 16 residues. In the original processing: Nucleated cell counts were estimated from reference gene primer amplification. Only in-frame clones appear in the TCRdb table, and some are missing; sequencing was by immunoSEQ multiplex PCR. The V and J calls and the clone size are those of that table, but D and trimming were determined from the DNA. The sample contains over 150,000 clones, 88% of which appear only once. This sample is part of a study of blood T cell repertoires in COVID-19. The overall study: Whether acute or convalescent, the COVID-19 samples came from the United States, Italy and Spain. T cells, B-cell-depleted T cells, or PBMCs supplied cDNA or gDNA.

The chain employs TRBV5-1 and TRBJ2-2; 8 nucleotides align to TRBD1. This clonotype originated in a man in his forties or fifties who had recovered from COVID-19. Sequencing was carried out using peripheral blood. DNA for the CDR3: TGCGCCAGCAGCTTGGCGGACAGGGCGAACACCGGGGAGCTGTTTTTT. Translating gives CASSLADRANTGELFF.